This T cell receptor beta chain was captured by sequencing in a study of OX40 agonist ivuxolimab in advanced cancers. By proportion, this clone is large. The protocol was immunoSEQ multiplex PCR, while the TCRdb copy is restricted to in-frame clones and leaves out a portion. The table lists about 31,000 clones, less than 90% of them singletons. The CDR3 spans 12 residues. V was clipped by 9 bases and J by 6 bases; unmatched bases: 7. The germline V gene has CDR1 SNHLY and CDR2 FYNNEI. The V call is TRBV2, the J call TRBJ2-7, with 8 bases identical to TRBD2. The specimen comprised CD4+ or CD8+ T cells sorted from blood, sampled in a trial of the OX40 agonist ivuxolimab. The sequence derives from an adult with an advanced solid tumor such as melanoma, head and neck, liver or kidney cancer. In nucleotides, the CDR3 is TGTGCCAGTTCAGCGGGAGTAGCCGAGCAGTACTTC. Translated, it gives CASSAGVAEQYF.